The 22 T cell receptor beta chains below all came from one sample that was sequenced in a study of cytomegalovirus exposure and HLA in healthy donors. The PCR contained 60 Vbeta and 13 Jbeta primers. The repertoire was sequenced with immunoSEQ multiplex PCR; TCRdb's copy has only in-frame clones and lacks some. The sample has 170,000 or so clones, about 77% seen once. The sequenced material came from PBMCs. The receptors come from a man between 60 and 75 years old in good health and CMV-seronegative.

J is TRBJ1-1 and V is TRBV4-1; D might be TRBD1 (5 bases). The germline gives CDR1 MGHRA, CDR2 YSYEKL. The CDR3 contains 13 residues. Trimming took 7 bases from V and 4 from J, leaving 13 bases between them. The CDR3 loop is CASKRGESTEAFF. The CDR3 DNA follows: TGCGCCAGCAAACGGGGGGAAAGCACTGAAGCTTTCTTT.

This chain links TRBV10-3 with TRBJ2-5; 11 positions agree with TRBD1. V lost 8 bases to trimming and J lost 1 base; unmatched junction nucleotides: 6. Germline V gene lookup returns CDR1 ENHRY and CDR2 SYGVKD. CDR3 length: 15 residues. CDR3 residues: CAIGGTGGAQETQYF. CDR3 bases: TGTGCCATCGGGGGGACAGGGGGGGCCCAAGAGACCCAGTACTTC.

The chain recombines TRBV2 with TRBJ1-2; 8 nucleotides agree with TRBD1. Germline V gives CDR1 SNHLY, CDR2 FYNNEI. After removal of 8 bases from V and 2 bases from J, the junction contained 7 bases not matched to a gene. CDR3 length: 14 residues. The CDR3 DNA is TGTGCCAGCGTCCGGGACAGGTTAAACTATGGCTACACCTTC. This codes for CASVRDRLNYGYTF.

V and J are TRBV6-5 and TRBJ1-6; D gene uncertain. Trimming removed 1 base from V and 8 bases from J, with 3 bases in between. There are 12 residues in the CDR3. CDR1 is MNHEY and CDR2 is SVGAGI in the germline V gene. The CDR3 DNA reads as TGTGCCAGCAGTTACTTCGATTCACCCCTCCACTTT. Its translation: CASSYFDSPLHF.

The chain links TRBV9 to TRBJ2-1; 10 bases agree with TRBD2. V lost 3 bases and J lost 5; bases outside the gene matches: 5. This CDR3 is 15 amino acids long. Looked up from germline, CDR1 is SGDLS and CDR2 is YYNGEE. CDR3 DNA: TGTGCCAGCAGCGCCAGCGGGGGGGTTAACAATGAGCAGTTCTTC. This encodes CASSASGGVNNEQFF.

V gene TRBV9 combines with J gene TRBJ1-4; D is unclear. CDR1 SGDLS and CDR2 YYNGEE come from the germline V gene. CDR3 size: 13 residues. V was clipped by 6 bases and J by 8 bases, with 14 bases between them. The CDR3 loop is CASNLRGGEKLFF. CDR3 DNA: TGTGCCAGCAATTTACGGGGTGGCGAAAAACTGTTTTTT.

The chain uses TRBV19 and TRBJ1-1, with D perhaps matching TRBD1 (6 bases). Germline lookup yields CDR1 LNHDA and CDR2 SQIVND (reference sequence). The V end was cut by 5 bases, the J end by 3 bases, with 13 bases between. The CDR3 sequence is 14 residues long. CDR3 sequence (DNA): TGTGCCAGTAGTGGATACTCAGGGGACACTGAAGCTTTCTTT. It translates to CASSGYSGDTEAFF.

The chain links TRBV7-9 to TRBJ2-2; D perhaps matches TRBD2 (6 bases). Per germline, CDR1 SEHNR and CDR2 FQNEAQ (reference sequence). V was shortened by 5 bases and J by 0 bases, with 10 bases between the two germline ends. The CDR3 loop spans 15 amino acids. CDR3 sequence reads: CASSMGLSNTGELFF. The CDR3 DNA reads TGTGCCAGCAGCATGGGACTTTCGAACACCGGGGAGCTGTTTTTT.

The rearrangement links TRBV4-1 to TRBJ2-3, with 10 bases matching TRBD2. CDR1 MGHRA and CDR2 YSYEKL come from the germline V gene. J gave up 0 bases and V 3 bases, and 12 bases lay outside the gene matches. CDR3 length: 19 amino acids. The CDR3 coding sequence is TGCGCCAGCAGCCAGGCGCTGCCATCGGGACTAGCGAGCACAGATACGCAGTATTTT. It codes for CASSQALPSGLASTDTQYF.

This rearrangement joins TRBV29-1 to TRBJ2-5, with 8 positions matching TRBD1. The DNA end favors TRBJ2-7, so the J call may be wrong. CDR1 is SQVTM and CDR2 is ANQGSEA in the germline V gene. The CDR3 loop spans 15 amino acids. CDR3 in DNA: TGCAGCGTTGAAATCAGGGGACAGGACGATTACGAGCAGTACTTC. Translated: CSVEIRGQDDYEQYF.

This clone was seen only a few times. The chain combines TRBV12-5 with TRBJ1-4; D call uncertain. The germline V and J ends were trimmed by 4 bases and 8 bases, with 11 bases remaining between them. CDR1 LGHNT and CDR2 FRNRAP come from the germline V gene. The CDR3 contains 13 residues. The DNA of the CDR3 is TGTGCTAGTGGTTCGGGTACTGGGGAAAAACTGTTTTTT. Its protein is CASGSGTGEKLFF.

This chain links TRBV2 with TRBJ2-3; TRBD2 agrees at 8 bases. Trimming cost V 6 bases and J 0 bases; bases outside gene matches: 14. This CDR3 contains 18 residues. Germline CDR1 reads SNHLY; CDR2 reads FYNNEI. CDR3: CASRRARAGGTSTDTQYF. The DNA for the CDR3 is TGTGCCAGCAGGAGGGCTCGGGCGGGGGGCACGAGCACAGATACGCAGTATTTT.

The rearrangement joins TRBV5-4 to TRBJ2-1; 7 bases match TRBD1. CDR3 size: 17 residues. The germline V gene has CDR1 SGHNT and CDR2 YYREEE (reference sequence). The trim removed 2 bases at V and 3 bases at J, leaving 11 bases unmatched. The CDR3: CASSLMRQGFGYNEQFF. CDR3 DNA sequence: TGTGCCAGCAGCTTAATGAGACAGGGTTTTGGCTACAATGAGCAGTTCTTC.

The chain carries TRBV2 and TRBJ2-7, with 13 bases lining up with TRBD2. The CDR3 runs to 15 residues. V lost 3 bases and J lost 2; bases outside the gene matches: 1. The germline V gene has CDR1 SNHLY and CDR2 FYNNEI. This CDR3 reads CASSEGLAGTYEQYF. Written as DNA, the CDR3 is TGTGCCAGCAGTGAGGGACTAGCGGGAACCTACGAGCAGTACTTC.

The chain carries TRBV10-2 and TRBJ1-2, with 8 nucleotides matching TRBD1. The CDR3 has 15 residues. J was trimmed by 4 bases and V by 4 bases; bases with no gene match: 8. Germline V gene lookup returns CDR1 WSHSY and CDR2 SAAADI. As DNA, the CDR3 is TGCGCCAGCAGTGCTTACGGACAGGGAGTCTATGGCTACACCTTC. Its protein product is CASSAYGQGVYGYTF.

The V and J genes are TRBV6-1 and TRBJ2-2; TRBD1 might be the D (6 bases). Per the germline V gene, CDR1 is MNHNS and CDR2 is SASEGT. The V and J ends lost 4 bases and 2 bases respectively, with 23 bases between them. CDR3 length: 19 residues. DNA for the CDR3: TGTGCCAGCAGTGCCTACCTCTCAGGGACAACTTTCAACACCGGGGAGCTGTTTTTT. Protein: CASSAYLSGTTFNTGELFF.

A single count supports this clone. This chain connects TRBV19 to TRBJ2-6; TRBD1 might be the D (8 bases). Between the trimmed V and J ends, which lost 3 bases and 4 bases, there was a span of 19 bases. The CDR3 consists of 18 residues. Germline V gene data show CDR1 as LNHDA and CDR2 as SQIVND (reference sequence). CDR3 DNA sequence: TGTGCCAGTAGTATTGAGCGGGACAGGAGGGCCGGGGCCAACGTCCTGACTTTC. Protein sequence: CASSIERDRRAGANVLTF.

This chain joins TRBV18 and TRBJ2-5; 7 nucleotides align to TRBD1. With 3 bases clipped from V and 5 bases from J, the junction kept 6 bases outside the gene matches. This CDR3 is built from 14 residues. Germline V lookup: CDR1 KGHSH, CDR2 LQKENI. CDR3 loop: CASSPGQPPETQYF. The CDR3 region has the DNA TGTGCCAGCTCACCGGGACAGCCCCCGGAGACCCAGTACTTC.

The table lists this clone with a few counts. The CDR3 is CASSSLDEQFF. The CDR3 coding sequence is TGTGCCAGCAGCTCTCTTGATGAGCAGTTCTTC. The chain combines TRBV28 with TRBJ2-1; D is unresolved. Germline CDR1 MDHEN, CDR2 SYDVKM. The CDR3 is 11 amino acids. V was clipped by 6 bases and J by 8 bases, with 8 bases between them.

V is TRBV28 and J is TRBJ2-3, with TRBD2 identical over 8 bases. Per the germline V gene, CDR1 is MDHEN and CDR2 is SYDVKM. The CDR3 length is 15 residues. The junction had 13 bases not matched to a gene; V was cut back by 7 bases and J by 7 bases. The DNA for the CDR3 is TGTGCCAGCATGGGATCGGGGGGGGCCCGACATACGCAGTATTTT. This gives the protein CASMGSGGARHTQYF.

The chain links TRBV9 to TRBJ1-1; 7 bases align to TRBD1. CDR1 and CDR2 (germline): SGDLS, YYNGEE. V lost 3 bases, J lost 3 bases, and 17 bases stayed unmatched. The CDR3 consists of 18 residues. In DNA, the CDR3 is TGTGCCAGCAGCGGCAGACAGGGAAGAAGTGGGATGGACACTGAAGCTTTCTTT. It encodes CASSGRQGRSGMDTEAFF.

J is TRBJ2-3 and V is TRBV5-6, with D unclear. Trimming cost V 4 bases and J 6 bases, with 9 bases left between them. The CDR3 has 12 amino acids. Germline V lookup: CDR1 SGHDT, CDR2 YYEEEE. This CDR3 reads CASSEQMDTQYF. The CDR3 nucleotides are TGTGCCAGCAGCGAACAGATGGATACGCAGTATTTT. The full variable domain, completed using reference TRBV5-6 and TRBJ2-3, is DAGVTQSPTHLIKTRGQQVTLRCSPKSGHDTVSWYQQALGQGPQFIFQYYEEEERQRGNFPDRFSGHQFPNYSSELNVNALLLGDSALYLCASSEQMDTQYFGPGTRLTVL.